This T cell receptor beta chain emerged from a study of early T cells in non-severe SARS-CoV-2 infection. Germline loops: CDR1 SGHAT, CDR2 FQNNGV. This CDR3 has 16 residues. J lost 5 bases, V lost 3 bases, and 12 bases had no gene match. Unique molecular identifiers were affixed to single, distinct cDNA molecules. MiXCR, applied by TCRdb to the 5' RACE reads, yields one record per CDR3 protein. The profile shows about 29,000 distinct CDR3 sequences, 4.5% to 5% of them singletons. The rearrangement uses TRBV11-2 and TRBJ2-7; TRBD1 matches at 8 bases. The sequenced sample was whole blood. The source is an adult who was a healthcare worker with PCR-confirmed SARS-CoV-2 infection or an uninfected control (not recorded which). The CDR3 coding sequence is TGTGCCAGCAGCTTGGGGGTACAGGGGGAATTGGACGAGCAGTACTTC. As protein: CASSLGVQGELDEQYF. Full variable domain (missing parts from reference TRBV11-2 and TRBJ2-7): EAGVAQSPRYKIIEKRQSVAFWCNPISGHATLYWYQQILGQGPKLLIQFQNNGVVDDSQLPKDRFSAERLKGVDSTLKIQPAKLEDSAVYLCASSLGVQGELDEQYFGPGTRLTVT.